This TCR beta chain stems from a study of control samples from healthy donors and cancer patients. Germline V gene lookup returns CDR1 SGHTA and CDR2 FQGTGA. CDR3 size: 14 residues. V was trimmed by 8 bases and J by 3 bases, leaving 15 bases between them. The assay was immunoSEQ multiplex PCR, and TCRdb's table has in-frame clones only and misses some. Among roughly 190,000 clones listed, around 92% were seen once. The rearrangement uses TRBV7-3 and TRBJ2-3, with D tentatively TRBD2 (7 bases). The sequence derives from a young woman in good health. Sequencing was carried out using blood. CDR3 coding DNA: TGTGCCAGCTCCGATCGGGGGGCTACAGATACGCAGTATTTT. Translation: CASSDRGATDTQYF.